These 8 T cell receptor beta chains share one sample of origin, sequenced in a study of blood T cells in healthy people across ages. Next came a second PCR, run for roughly 6 to 11 cycles, which used a sample-barcoded 5' primer along with a J-beta primer mix. Via MiXCR, TCRdb re-called the 5' RACE reads, giving one row per CDR3 protein. The repertoire includes 950,000 to 1,200,000 distinct CDR3 sequences, more than 30% of them detected once, and roughly 13% sits in the top ten. The sample comprised blood. The receptors shown here come from a man aged 18 to 35 in good health.

This clonotype occurred a few times. This chain uses TRBV20-1 with TRBJ2-3, with D possibly being TRBD2 (5 bases). V was clipped by 3 bases and J by 5 bases, with 6 bases between them. The CDR3 is 11 amino acids. Looked up from germline, CDR1 is DFQATT and CDR2 is SNEGSKA (reference sequence). The CDR3 is CSARSGDTQYF. CDR3 coding DNA: TGCAGTGCTAGGAGCGGAGATACGCAGTATTTT.

This clonotype was picked up a small number of times. The V call is TRBV27, the J call TRBJ2-1; D possibly corresponds to TRBD2 (6 bases). CDR3 length: 11 residues. V was clipped by 5 bases and J by 10 bases, with 9 bases between them. Germline lookup yields CDR1 MNHEY and CDR2 SMNVEV (reference sequence). The CDR3 spells CASSGLYEQFF. DNA for the CDR3: TGTGCCAGCAGTGGACTATACGAGCAGTTCTTC.

The chain is built from TRBV5-1 and TRBJ2-1, with D tentatively TRBD2 (5 bases). V was pared by 4 bases and J by 4 bases, with 12 bases between. The CDR3 has 14 residues. CDR1 SGHRS and CDR2 YFSETQ come from the germline V gene. The CDR3 nucleotides are TGCGCCAGCAGCCTAGACGGGGAATACAATGAGCAGTTCTTC. It translates to CASSLDGEYNEQFF. Together with reference TRBV5-1 and TRBJ2-1, the CDR3 gives the full variable domain: KAGVTQTPRYLIKTRGQQVTLSCSPISGHRSVSWYQQTPGQGLQFLFEYFSETQRNKGNFPGRFSGRQFSNSRSEMNVSTLELGDSALYLCASSLDGEYNEQFFGPGTRLTVL.

The chain combines TRBV20-1 with TRBJ1-2, with D hard to call. Germline-derived CDR1 and CDR2 are DFQATT and SNEGSKA (reference sequence). Trimming left V 6 bases short and J 1 base short, with 18 bases between. The CDR3 length is 15 residues. CDR3 sequence reads: CSARAAGSINYGYTF. In nucleotides, the CDR3 is TGCAGTGCCCGAGCGGCGGGGAGTATTAACTATGGCTACACCTTC.

V usage is TRBV12-3 or TRBV12-4 and J usage is TRBJ1-5; D uncertain. V dropped 5 bases and J dropped 6 bases, with 11 bases sitting between them. The CDR3 is 13 amino acids. CDR3 sequence reads: CASSERRLQPQHF. In DNA form, the CDR3 reads TGTGCCAGCAGTGAGAGAAGGCTTCAGCCCCAGCATTTT.

This sequence joins TRBV7-9 and TRBJ2-6; no clear D gene. CDR3 length: 16 amino acids. V lost 2 bases and J 2 bases, leaving 10 bases between the germline ends. The germline V gene encodes CDR1 SEHNR and CDR2 FQNEAQ (reference sequence). The CDR3 loop reads CASSLMGYPGANVLTF. For the CDR3, the DNA is TGTGCCAGCAGCTTAATGGGGTACCCTGGGGCCAACGTCCTGACTTTC.

The rearrangement joins TRBV9 to TRBJ2-1; 14 bases align to TRBD2. The length of the CDR3 is 17 residues. Trimming cost V 4 bases and J 4 bases; bases outside gene matches: 7. Germline loops: CDR1 SGDLS, CDR2 YYNGEE. This CDR3 is CASSPRTSGGTYNEQFF. The CDR3 region has the DNA TGTGCCAGCAGCCCAAGGACTAGCGGGGGGACATACAATGAGCAGTTCTTC.

This clonotype appeared once. A read error may produce the germline difference seen at one junction end. The chain joins TRBV7-2 to TRBJ1-4; 8 bases map to TRBD1. The CDR3 is made up of 15 amino acids. CDR1 is SGHTA and CDR2 is FQGNSA in the germline V gene. The chain's CDR3 is CASNEGQGFNEELFF. The CDR3 coding sequence is TGTGCCAGCAATGAAGGACAGGGCTTTAATGAAGAACTGTTTTTT.